The 2 T cell receptor beta chains reported below all come from one sample, sequenced in a study of T cells in Graves' hyperthyroidism and ophthalmopathy (dated by TCRdb to about 2019). The library came from multiplex PCR. Data came from an Illumina HiSeq 2000. Amplification of TCR beta CDR3 regions was carried out from RNA transcripts. A first-round RT-PCR of the TCR CDR3 used the HTBI primer set with the Qiagen OneStep RT-PCR kit. TCRdb ran its own pipeline on the public reads, namely fastp trimming at Q25 and MiXCR clone calling, and kept in-frame beta chains. Here each entry gathers all rows of one CDR3 protein and keeps the most common genes and DNA. In this sample the table shows around 350,000 distinct CDR3 sequences, about 14% of which occur a single time. The leading ten clones occupy 15% to 20% of the sample. The sequencing input was blood. The source is a woman between 25 and 40 years old with Graves' ophthalmopathy.

This clonotype was counted ten times or more. The V call is TRBV28, the J call TRBJ2-2; maybe TRBD1 (5 bases). The CDR3 totals 15 residues. The V end lost 7 bases, the J end lost 4 bases, and 16 bases lay between the germline ends. Per the germline V gene, CDR1 is MDHEN and CDR2 is SYDVKM. CDR3 DNA: TGTGCCAGCAAGCGAGAACGGACAACCACCGGGGAGCTGTTTTTT. Protein: CASKRERTTTGELFF. Variable domain in full (rest from reference TRBV28 and TRBJ2-2): DVKVTQSSRYLVKRTGEKVFLECVQDMDHENMFWYRQDPGLGLRLIYFSYDVKMKEKGDIPEGYSVSREKKERFSLILESASTNQTSMYLCASKRERTTTGELFFGEGSRLTVL.

This rearrangement joins TRBV20-1 to TRBJ2-5; no clear D gene. Trimming took off 0 bases at V and 13 bases at J, with 12 bases between the two ends. The CDR3 is made up of 11 amino acids. Germline values: CDR1 DFQATT, CDR2 SNEGSKA (reference sequence). This chain's CDR3 is CSARENAPLYF. As DNA, the CDR3 is TGCAGTGCTAGAGAGAACGCCCCTCTGTACTTC.